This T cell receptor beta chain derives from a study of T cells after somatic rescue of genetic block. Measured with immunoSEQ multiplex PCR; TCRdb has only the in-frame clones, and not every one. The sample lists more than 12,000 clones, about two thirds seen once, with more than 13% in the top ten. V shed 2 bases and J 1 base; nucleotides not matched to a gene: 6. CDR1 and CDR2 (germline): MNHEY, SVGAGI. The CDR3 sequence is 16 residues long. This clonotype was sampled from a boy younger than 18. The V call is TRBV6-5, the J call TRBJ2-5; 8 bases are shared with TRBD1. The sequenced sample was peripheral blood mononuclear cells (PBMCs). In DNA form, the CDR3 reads TGTGCCAGCAGTTACATCCCGGGACAGGCCCAAGAGACCCAGTACTTC. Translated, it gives CASSYIPGQAQETQYF.